This TCR beta chain was retrieved from a study of T cell clonality in common variable immunodeficiency. Assay: immunoSEQ multiplex PCR; the TCRdb copy retains only in-frame clones and omits some. Singletons are absent from the sample, which has approximately 28,000 clones. This clone was seen many times. What it recognizes is unknown. The CDR3 end falls 3 residues outside the read, so it is completed with the germline J gene. Regarding the study as a whole: What drives increased CVID clonality needs T cell subpopulation sequencing. In common variable immunodeficiency, TCR beta chains reportedly carried fewer deletions and N-nucleotide insertions.

For at least one year, all CVID subjects received replacement immunoglobulin. CVID subjects were neither ill nor on immunomodulatory or immunosuppressive medication at sampling. This CDR3 region has 15 residues. Germline CDR1 is SGHVS and CDR2 is FQNEAQ. With 7 bases clipped from V and 7 bases from J, the junction kept 11 bases outside the gene matches. V is TRBV7-8 and J is TRBJ2-1, with 9 nucleotides matching TRBD1. Sequencing was carried out using peripheral blood mononuclear cells. This TCR was sampled from a human donor with common variable immunodeficiency. The CDR3 spells CASKTFGQGRNEQFF. The CDR3 bases that were read are TGTGCCAGCAAAACCTTCGGACAGGGGAGGAATGAG.